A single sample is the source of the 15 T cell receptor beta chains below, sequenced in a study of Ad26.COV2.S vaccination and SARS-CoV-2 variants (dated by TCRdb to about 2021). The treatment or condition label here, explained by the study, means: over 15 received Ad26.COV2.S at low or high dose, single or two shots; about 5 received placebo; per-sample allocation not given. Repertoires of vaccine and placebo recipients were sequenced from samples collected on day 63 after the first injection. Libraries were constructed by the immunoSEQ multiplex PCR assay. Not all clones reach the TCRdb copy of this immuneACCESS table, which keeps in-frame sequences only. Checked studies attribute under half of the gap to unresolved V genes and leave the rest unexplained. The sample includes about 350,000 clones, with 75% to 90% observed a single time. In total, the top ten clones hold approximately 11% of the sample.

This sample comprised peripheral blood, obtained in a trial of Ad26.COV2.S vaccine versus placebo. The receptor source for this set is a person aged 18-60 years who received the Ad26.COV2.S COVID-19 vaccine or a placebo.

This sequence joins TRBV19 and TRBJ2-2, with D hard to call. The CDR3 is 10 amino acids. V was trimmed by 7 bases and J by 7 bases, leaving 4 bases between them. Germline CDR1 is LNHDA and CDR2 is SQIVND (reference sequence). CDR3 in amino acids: CASNDGELFF. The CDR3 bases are TGTGCCAGTAATGACGGGGAGCTGTTTTTT. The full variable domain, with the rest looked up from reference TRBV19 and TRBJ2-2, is DGGITQSPKYLFRKEGQNVTLSCEQNLNHDAMYWYRQDPGQGLRLIYYSQIVNDFQKGDIAEGYSVSREKKESFPLTVTSAQKNPTAFYLCASNDGELFFGEGSRLTVL.

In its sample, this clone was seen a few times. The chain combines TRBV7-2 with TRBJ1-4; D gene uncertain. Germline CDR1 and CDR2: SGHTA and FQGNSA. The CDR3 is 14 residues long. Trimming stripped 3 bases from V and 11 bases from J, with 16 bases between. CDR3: CASSLEIISEKLFF. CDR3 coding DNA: TGTGCCAGCAGCTTGGAAATCATATCTGAGAAACTGTTTTTT.

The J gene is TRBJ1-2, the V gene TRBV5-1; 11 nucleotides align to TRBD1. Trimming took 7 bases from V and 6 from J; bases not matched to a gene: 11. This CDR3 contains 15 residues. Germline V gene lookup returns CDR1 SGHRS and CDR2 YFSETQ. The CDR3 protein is CASLPTPGQGDGYTF. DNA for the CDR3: TGCGCCAGCTTACCTACACCGGGACAGGGGGATGGCTACACCTTC.

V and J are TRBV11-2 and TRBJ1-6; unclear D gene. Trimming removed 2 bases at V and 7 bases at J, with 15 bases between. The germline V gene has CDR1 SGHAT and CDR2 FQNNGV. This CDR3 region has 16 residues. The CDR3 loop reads CASSLLRAPGNSPLHF. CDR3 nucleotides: TGTGCCAGCAGCTTACTGCGGGCCCCGGGGAATTCACCCCTCCACTTT.

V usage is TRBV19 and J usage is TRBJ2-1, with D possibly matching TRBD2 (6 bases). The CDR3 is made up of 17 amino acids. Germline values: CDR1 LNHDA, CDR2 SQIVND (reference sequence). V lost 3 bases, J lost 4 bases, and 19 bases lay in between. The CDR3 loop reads CASSIDRASSEYNEQFF. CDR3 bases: TGTGCCAGTAGTATTGATCGGGCGTCTAGCGAGTACAATGAGCAGTTCTTC.

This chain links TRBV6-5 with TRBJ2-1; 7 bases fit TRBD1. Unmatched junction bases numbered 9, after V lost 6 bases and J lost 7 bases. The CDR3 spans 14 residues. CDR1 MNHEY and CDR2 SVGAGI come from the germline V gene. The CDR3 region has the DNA TGTGCCAGCAGAAAAGGGGGCTCGTTGAATGAGCAGTTCTTC. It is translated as CASRKGGSLNEQFF.

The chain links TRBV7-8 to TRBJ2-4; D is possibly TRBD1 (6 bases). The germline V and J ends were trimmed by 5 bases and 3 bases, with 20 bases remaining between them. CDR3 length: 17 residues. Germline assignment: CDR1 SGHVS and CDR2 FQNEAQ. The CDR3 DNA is TGTGCCAGCAGCCAAGAACAGGGCCTGTACGGCAAAAACATTCAGTACTTC. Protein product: CASSQEQGLYGKNIQYF.

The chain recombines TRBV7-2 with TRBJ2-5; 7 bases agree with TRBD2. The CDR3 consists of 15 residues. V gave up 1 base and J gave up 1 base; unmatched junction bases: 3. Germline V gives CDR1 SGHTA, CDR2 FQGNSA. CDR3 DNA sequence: TGTGCCAGCAGCTTAGTGGCTAGCGGCCAAGAGACCCAGTACTTC. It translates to CASSLVASGQETQYF.

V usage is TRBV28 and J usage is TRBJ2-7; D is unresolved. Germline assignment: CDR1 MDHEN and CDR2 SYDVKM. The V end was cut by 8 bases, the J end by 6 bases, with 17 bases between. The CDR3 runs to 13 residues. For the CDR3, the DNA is TGTGCCAGCCACCCCGGCCATTCCACCGAGCAGTACTTC. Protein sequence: CASHPGHSTEQYF.

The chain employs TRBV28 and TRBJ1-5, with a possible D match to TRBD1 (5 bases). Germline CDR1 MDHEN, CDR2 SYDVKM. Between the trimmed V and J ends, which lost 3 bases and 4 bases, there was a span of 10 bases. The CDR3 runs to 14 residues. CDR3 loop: CASSLSGPNQPQHF. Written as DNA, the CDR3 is TGTGCCAGCAGTTTGTCGGGGCCAAATCAGCCCCAGCATTTT.

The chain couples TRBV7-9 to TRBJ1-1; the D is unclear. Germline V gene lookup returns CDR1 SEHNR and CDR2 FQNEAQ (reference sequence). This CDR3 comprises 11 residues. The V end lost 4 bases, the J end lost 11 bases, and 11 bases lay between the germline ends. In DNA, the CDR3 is TGTGCCAGCAGCTCCGAGGCCGGGGCTTTCTTT. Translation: CASSSEAGAFF.

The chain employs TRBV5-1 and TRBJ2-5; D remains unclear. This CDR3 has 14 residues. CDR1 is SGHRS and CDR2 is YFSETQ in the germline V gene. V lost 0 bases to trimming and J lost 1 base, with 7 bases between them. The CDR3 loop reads CASSLATRQETQYF. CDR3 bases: TGCGCCAGCAGCTTGGCCACGCGCCAAGAGACCCAGTACTTC.

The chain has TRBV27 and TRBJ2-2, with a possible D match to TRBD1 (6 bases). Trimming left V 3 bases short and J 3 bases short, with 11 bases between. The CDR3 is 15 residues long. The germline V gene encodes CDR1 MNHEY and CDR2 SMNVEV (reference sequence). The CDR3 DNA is TGTGCCAGCAGTTTCGAAACAGGGTACACCGGGGAGCTGTTTTTT. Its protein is CASSFETGYTGELFF.

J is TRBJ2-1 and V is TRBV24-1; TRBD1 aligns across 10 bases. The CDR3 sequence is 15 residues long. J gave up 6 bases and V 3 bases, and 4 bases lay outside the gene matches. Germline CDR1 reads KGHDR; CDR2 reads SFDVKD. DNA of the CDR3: TGTGCCACCAGTGATCGGGACAGGGGTACCAATGAGCAGTTCTTC. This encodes CATSDRDRGTNEQFF.

The CDR3 coding sequence is TGTGCCAGCAGCCAATCGGGGCTGATCTACGAGCAGTACTTC. Amino acid sequence: CASSQSGLIYEQYF. The chain is built from TRBV16 and TRBJ2-7; the D gene is possibly TRBD1 (5 bases). The CDR3 is 14 residues long. Looked up from germline, CDR1 is KGHSY and CDR2 is FQNENV. Trimming pared 0 bases from V and 3 bases from J, leaving 9 bases between.